This entry concerns a single T cell receptor (beta chain). The antigen is not known. The data stem from a study of CD8+CD57+ T cells in acquired aplastic anemia. At the level of the study: DNA per sorted CD4+ or CD8+ sample ranged about 0.18 to 30 ug, averaging around 3 ug.

General observations from the study: Significant differences in CD8+ Simpson's diversity were not observed between patients and controls.

Patients chosen for sequencing had CD8+CD57+ cells that had expanded, as shown by flow cytometry. No therapy was given to patients before blood sampling. This CDR3 is built from 16 residues. The germline gives CDR1 DFQATT, CDR2 SNEGSKA (reference sequence). J was trimmed by 4 bases and V by 1 base; bases with no gene match: 9. Genomic DNA was employed as the template in profiling TCR beta VDJ and CDR3. TCRdb called the reads again in MiXCR, with one record for every CDR3 protein. The profile shows about 120,000 distinct CDR3 sequences, over 55% of them singletons. The sequence was obtained from a human donor with aplastic anemia. The gene calls are TRBV20-1 and TRBJ2-3; the match to TRBD2 covers 9 bases. Input material: sorted CD4+, CD8+, or CD8+CD57+ T cells (not recorded which) from PBMCs. CDR3 coding DNA: TGCAGTGCTAGAGGCCTAGCGGGAACAAGTGCAGATACGCAGTATTTT. It codes for CSARGLAGTSADTQYF.